Included here is one T cell receptor beta chain sequence, with context. Its specificity is unknown. One end of the junction does not line up with germline, which may come from a read error. Study processing details: CDR3 differences across clinicopathological groups were used to build a distant-metastasis classifier for papillary thyroid cancer. TCRdb re-analyzed the PCR reads using MiXCR. TCRdb, rather than the study authors, made the V and J calls. The sample lists over 30,000 clones; around 18% were seen once. The CDR3 covers 15 residues. Germline CDR1 SNHLY, CDR2 FYNNEI. The sample comes from a study of metastatic and nonmetastatic thyroid tumors. Study in general: For malignant and benign thyroid patients, tumor or nodule tissue and blood were the sources whose repertoires were compared.

Thyroid surgery had not been preceded by any treatment in any patient. Study results and caveats: Reportedly, malignant thyroid tumors had significantly higher TCR beta diversity than benign nodules, in blood and tumor.

The gene calls are TRBV2 and TRBJ2-3; the D gene is possibly TRBD1 (6 bases). This receptor was identified in a female donor with papillary thyroid cancer or a benign thyroid nodule (not recorded which). Some clones in this sample may be carry-over from other donors' samples. The sequencing sample was made of tumor tissue. CDR3 bases: TGTGCCAGCAGTGCTCTTACAGGGAGCACAGATACGCAGTATTTC. Encoded protein: CASSALTGSTDTQYF.